Shown below are 28 T cell receptor beta chains from a single sample sequenced in a study of T-cell reconstitution after alpha-beta-depleted transplantation in children. Unique molecular identifiers featured in how the TCRbeta library was prepared. TCRdb reanalysed the PCR reads using MiXCR and keeps one entry per CDR3 protein. The sample includes about 200,000 distinct CDR3 sequences, approximately 6.9% seen only once; the top ten take approximately 5.7%. This sample comprised PBMCs, obtained before TCRalphabeta/CD19-depleted stem cell transplant. The receptors derive from a boy between 2 and 10 years old with acute lymphoblastic leukemia, due to receive a stem cell transplant.

This clonotype was picked up many times. The genes are TRBV5-1 and TRBJ2-1; maybe TRBD2 (6 bases). Trimming cost V 0 bases and J 0 bases, with 13 bases left between them. The germline gives CDR1 SGHRS, CDR2 YFSETQ. This CDR3 is built from 17 residues. CDR3 in amino acids: CASSLAGGALSYNEQFF. The CDR3 DNA reads as TGCGCCAGCAGCTTGGCGGGCGGGGCCCTCTCCTACAATGAGCAGTTCTTC.

This clonotype was seen many times. J is TRBJ2-3 and V is TRBV7-9, with 10 bases matching TRBD2. Unmatched junction bases numbered 5, after V lost 5 bases and J lost 6 bases. The CDR3 loop spans 14 amino acids. Per germline, CDR1 SEHNR and CDR2 FQNEAQ (reference sequence). The CDR3 protein is CASSNTSGVDTQYF. CDR3 nucleotides: TGTGCCAGCAGCAACACTAGCGGGGTGGATACGCAGTATTTT.

This chain uses TRBV20-1 with TRBJ1-1; D uncertain. V lost 5 bases and J 5 bases, leaving 36 bases between the germline ends. The germline gives CDR1 DFQATT, CDR2 SNEGSKA (reference sequence). The CDR3 has 20 amino acids. CDR3 bases: TGCAGTGCTTTTATCTCTCGTACTACGGTTCCGTACCCGTCTGGGACTGAAGCTTTCTTT. Its translation: CSAFISRTTVPYPSGTEAFF.

In its sample, this clonotype was seen a few times. This chain connects TRBV5-5 to TRBJ2-6; D is ambiguous. The CDR3 has 15 amino acids. Trimming took off 4 bases at V and 1 base at J, with 9 bases between the two ends. Germline-derived CDR1 and CDR2 are SGHKS and YYEKEE (reference sequence). In DNA form, the CDR3 reads TGTGCCAGCAGCGTGAAGGGTTCTGGGGCCAACGTCCTGACTTTC. Protein: CASSVKGSGANVLTF.

This clonotype was found many times. The J gene is TRBJ2-3, the V gene TRBV12-3 or TRBV12-4; 9 positions match TRBD1. The J segment lost 1 base and the V segment lost 6 bases, leaving 5 bases of the junction unmatched. The CDR3 runs 15 residues. The CDR3 here is CASRSRTGGTDTQYF. The CDR3 region has the DNA TGTGCCAGCAGATCCCGGACAGGGGGCACAGATACGCAGTATTTT.

At least ten counts were recorded for this clonotype. Germline and junction disagree at one end, which may indicate a read error. The J gene is TRBJ1-6, the V gene TRBV20-1; no firm D call. The CDR3 is 14 residues long. The V gene's germline CDR1 is DFQATT and CDR2 SNEGSKA (reference sequence). In nucleotides, the CDR3 is TGCAGTGCTGGAGACCGAGCGAATAATTCACCCCTCCACTTT. It codes for CSAGDRANNSPLHF.

This clonotype was counted a few times. The rearrangement uses TRBV20-1 and TRBJ2-2; no clear D gene. This CDR3 is built from 13 residues. Germline V gene sequence: CDR1 DFQATT, CDR2 SNEGSKA (reference sequence). Trimming left V 6 bases short and J 2 bases short, with 10 bases between. CDR3 in amino acids: CSARLTNTGELFF. The CDR3 nucleotides read TGCAGTGCCCGACTGACAAACACCGGGGAGCTGTTTTTT.

This clonotype was seen ten or more times. The V call is TRBV5-1, the J call TRBJ2-1, with D maybe TRBD2 (5 bases). CDR1 SGHRS and CDR2 YFSETQ come from the germline V gene. CDR3 length: 13 amino acids. Trimming stripped 1 base from V and 9 bases from J, with 11 bases between. CDR3 region: CASSLYGRGEQFF. The CDR3 DNA reads TGCGCCAGCAGCTTGTATGGCCGGGGTGAGCAGTTCTTC.

This clonotype was seen more than once but under ten times. The rearrangement uses TRBV19 and TRBJ2-1; 9 bases align to TRBD2. The V and J ends lost 8 bases and 4 bases, in that order; junction bases with no gene match: 6. The CDR3 runs to 14 residues. Per germline, CDR1 LNHDA and CDR2 SQIVND (reference sequence). CDR3 protein: CASEATSGYNEQFF. Written as DNA, the CDR3 is TGTGCCAGTGAAGCGACTAGCGGTTACAATGAGCAGTTCTTC.

This chain links TRBV3-1 with TRBJ2-1, with D possibly matching TRBD1 (5 bases). The germline V and J ends were trimmed by 0 bases and 10 bases, with 10 bases remaining between them. This CDR3 is 13 amino acids long. Per germline, CDR1 LGHDT and CDR2 YNNKEL (reference sequence). CDR3 in DNA: TGTGCCAGCAGCCAAGATACCCGGACAGAGCAGTTCTTC. Its translation is CASSQDTRTEQFF.

This clonotype was detected ten times or more. The rearrangement uses TRBV29-1 and TRBJ2-7; D unresolved. Germline CDR1 SQVTM, CDR2 ANQGSEA. V was shortened by 5 bases and J by 3 bases, with 8 bases between the two germline ends. The length of the CDR3 is 11 residues. CDR3 sequence: CSVPGDYEQYF. The CDR3 DNA reads TGCAGCGTTCCAGGAGACTACGAGCAGTACTTC.

This clonotype occurred a few times. The V call is TRBV9, the J call TRBJ1-2; 11 nucleotides agree with TRBD1. This CDR3 spans 17 amino acids. Germline values: CDR1 SGDLS, CDR2 YYNGEE. V dropped 2 bases and J dropped 0; count of bases not matched to a gene: 6. This chain's CDR3 is CASSVTPGQGANYGYTF. In DNA form, the CDR3 reads TGTGCCAGCAGCGTCACGCCGGGACAGGGGGCTAACTATGGCTACACCTTC.

This rearrangement joins TRBV12-3 or TRBV12-4 to TRBJ2-2; TRBD2 agrees at 14 bases. Trimming removed 11 bases from V and 7 bases from J; junction bases left unmatched: 21. This CDR3 comprises 19 residues. CDR3 sequence (DNA): TGTGCCTGCTGTTTGGGACTAGCGGGGGCCGACATTTCTGGCGGGGAGCTGTTTTTT. Protein: CACCLGLAGADISGGELFF.

V usage is TRBV7-2 and J usage is TRBJ2-3; unclear D gene. The CDR3 totals 14 residues. V was trimmed by 5 bases and J by 0 bases, leaving 9 bases between them. Germline lookup yields CDR1 SGHTA and CDR2 FQGNSA. In DNA, the CDR3 is TGTGCCAGCAGCGCCACCCTTAGCACAGATACGCAGTATTTT. Protein product: CASSATLSTDTQYF.

This clonotype was seen more than once but under ten times. V and J are TRBV5-1 and TRBJ1-1; TRBD1 aligns across 7 bases. This CDR3 is built from 13 residues. J lost 6 bases, V lost 1 base, and 3 bases had no gene match. CDR1 is SGHRS, CDR2 YFSETQ, per germline. CDR3 nucleotides: TGCGCCAGCAGCTTGTTTGGACAGGCTGAAGCTTTCTTT. Its translation is CASSLFGQAEAFF.

In this sample, this clonotype turned up a few times. The CDR3 is CASNGGPKNEQFF. The CDR3 nucleotides are TGTGCCAGCAACGGGGGGCCTAAGAATGAGCAGTTCTTC. This rearrangement joins TRBV28 to TRBJ2-1; D may be TRBD2 (7 bases). Germline loops: CDR1 MDHEN, CDR2 SYDVKM. Trimming removed 7 bases at V and 7 bases at J, with 14 bases between. The CDR3 is 13 residues long. Looking up the rest from reference TRBV28 and TRBJ2-1 gives the full variable domain: DVKVTQSSRYLVKRTGEKVFLECVQDMDHENMFWYRQDPGLGLRLIYFSYDVKMKEKGDIPEGYSVSREKKERFSLILESASTNQTSMYLCASNGGPKNEQFFGPGTRLTVL.

The chain joins TRBV2 to TRBJ2-2; possibly TRBD2 for D (6 bases). V was pared by 3 bases and J by 8 bases, with 10 bases between. CDR1 SNHLY and CDR2 FYNNEI come from the germline V gene. The CDR3 sequence is 13 residues long. The CDR3 DNA follows: TGTGCCAGCAGTGAGGTGGAGGGGGGGGAGCTGTTTTTT. It is translated as CASSEVEGGELFF. The full variable domain, its missing parts supplied by reference TRBV2 and TRBJ2-2, is EPEVTQTPSHQVTQMGQEVILRCVPISNHLYFYWYRQILGQKVEFLVSFYNNEISEKSEIFDDQFSVERPDGSNFTLKIRSTKLEDSAMYFCASSEVEGGELFFGEGSRLTVL.

The chain carries TRBV30 and TRBJ1-1, with TRBD1 identical over 9 bases. V dropped 4 bases and J dropped 5; count of bases not matched to a gene: 2. The CDR3 sequence is 12 residues long. Germline V CDR1 and CDR2: GTSNPN, SVGIG (reference sequence). In nucleotides, the CDR3 is TGTGCCTGGACGACAGGGGGTACTGAAGCTTTCTTT. Its translation: CAWTTGGTEAFF.

The chain joins TRBV28 to TRBJ2-3; possibly TRBD1 or TRBD2 for D (5 bases each). Trimming removed 5 bases from V and 8 bases from J, with 11 bases in between. CDR3 length: 12 amino acids. Germline CDR1 is MDHEN and CDR2 is SYDVKM. In DNA, the CDR3 is TGTGCCAGCAGTGCCGGGACGAGTACGCAGTATTTT. Its protein product is CASSAGTSTQYF.

As DNA, the CDR3 is TGTGCCAGCAGCGTAGGTGGCGGAAATAATGAGCAGTTCTTC. This encodes CASSVGGGNNEQFF. The rearrangement joins TRBV9 to TRBJ2-1; D uncertain. V lost 0 bases to trimming and J lost 7 bases, with 11 bases between them. CDR1 and CDR2 from the germline V gene are SGDLS and YYNGEE. The length of the CDR3 is 14 residues.

This clonotype showed up many times. The chain links TRBV28 to TRBJ1-1, with D possibly TRBD1 on 5 matching bases. This CDR3 has 11 residues. Germline loops: CDR1 MDHEN, CDR2 SYDVKM. Deletions cut 5 bases from V and 9 bases from J, with 10 bases between. The CDR3 region has the DNA TGTGCCAGCAGTCCACGGGGGAAAGCTTTCTTT. Its translation: CASSPRGKAFF.

The chain is built from TRBV7-9 and TRBJ2-3; D not resolved. Per the germline V gene, CDR1 is SEHNR and CDR2 is FQNEAQ (reference sequence). The CDR3 covers 14 residues. V was cut by 5 bases and J by 9 bases, with 18 bases left in between. CDR3 sequence (DNA): TGTGCCAGCAGCCAGCCTCCTGATTCGGACACGCAGTATTTT. It codes for CASSQPPDSDTQYF. Full variable domain (rest looked up from reference TRBV7-9 and TRBJ2-3): DTGVSQNPRHKITKRGQNVTFRCDPISEHNRLYWYRQTLGQGPEFLTYFQNEAQLEKSRLLSDRFSAERPKGSFSTLEIQRTEQGDSAMYLCASSQPPDSDTQYFGPGTRLTVL.

This clonotype was seen a handful of times. This rearrangement joins TRBV4-2 to TRBJ1-2; no firm D call. Germline loops: CDR1 LGHNA, CDR2 YNFKEQ. The CDR3 is 18 amino acids. The V and J ends lost 3 bases and 0 bases respectively, with 20 bases between them. The CDR3, as DNA: TGTGCCAGCAGCCAGGCTAGCGTTTCGGCTGGAGCTAACTATGGCTACACCTTC. Translation gives CASSQASVSAGANYGYTF.

The CDR3 is CASSLRDTNQPQHF. The CDR3 DNA sequence: TGTGCCAGCAGTCTCCGGGACACCAATCAGCCCCAGCATTTT. The chain combines TRBV6-5 with TRBJ1-5, with a weak D call TRBD1 (6 bases). Per the germline V gene, CDR1 is MNHEY and CDR2 is SVGAGI. The CDR3 extends over 14 amino acids. With 5 bases removed from V and 3 bases from J, the gap between germline ends came to 11 bases.

The J gene is TRBJ1-3, the V gene TRBV9; D call uncertain. The CDR3 is 17 amino acids. In germline, CDR1 is SGDLS, CDR2 YYNGEE. Trimming cost V 0 bases and J 0 bases, with 13 bases left between them. CDR3 nucleotides: TGTGCCAGCAGCGTAGCTGAGGGAAGGAGCTCTGGAAACACCATATATTTT. This translates into CASSVAEGRSSGNTIYF.

Ten or more counts support this clonotype. The V and J genes are TRBV12-3 or TRBV12-4 and TRBJ2-7, with D uncertain. The CDR3 sequence is 12 residues long. V dropped 2 bases and J dropped 6 bases, with 8 bases sitting between them. This chain's CDR3 is CASSLSTAEQYF. In DNA form, the CDR3 reads TGTGCCAGCAGTTTATCCACAGCCGAGCAGTACTTC.

This clonotype was recorded a few times. The chain recombines TRBV15 with TRBJ1-5; the D is unclear. V lost 2 bases, J lost 4 bases, and 3 bases lay in between. Per germline, CDR1 LNHNV and CDR2 YYDKDF (reference sequence). The CDR3 has 12 residues. CDR3 sequence reads: CATSRPNQPQHF. For the CDR3, the DNA is TGTGCCACCAGCAGACCAAATCAGCCCCAGCATTTT.

This clonotype was observed a handful of times. The chain carries TRBV7-2 and TRBJ1-1; D is perhaps TRBD1 (5 bases). V gave up 4 bases and J gave up 6 bases, with 15 bases separating them. The CDR3 has 14 amino acids. From germline, CDR1 is SGHTA and CDR2 FQGNSA. The CDR3 loop is CASSSTGTSAEAFF. The CDR3 DNA sequence: TGTGCCAGCAGCTCCACCGGGACGTCGGCTGAAGCTTTCTTT. Variable domain in full (rest from reference TRBV7-2 and TRBJ1-1): GAGVSQSPSNKVTEKGKDVELRCDPISGHTALYWYRQSLGQGLEFLIYFQGNSAPDKSGLPSDRFSAERTGGSVSTLTIQRTQQEDSAVYLCASSSTGTSAEAFFGQGTRLTVV.